This is a list of T cell receptor beta chains from one sample in a study of blood T cell repertoires in COVID-19. Some clones are missing from TCRdb's copy, which holds only in-frame ones; the method was immunoSEQ multiplex PCR. The sample includes 25,000 to 30,000 clones, approximately 67% of them seen just once. The specimen was peripheral blood. The receptor source for this set is a human donor in a cohort sampled during active COVID-19. The CDR3 runs from the conserved cysteine through the conserved F or W. The order of the fields is D gene, V gene, J gene, clone size, CDR3 DNA, CDR3 protein. A D gene is named only where the DNA matches it firmly. Clone size is shown for a subset of rows, as once, few, many or a class of expanded clone.

-	TRBV7-5	TRBJ2-1	-	TGTGCCAGAAGCTTAGTTAAGCGGACCTCCTACAATGAGCAGTTCTTC	CARSLVKRTSYNEQFF
-	TRBV9	TRBJ2-5	-	TGTGCCAGCAGCTTACAGGACGATCAAGAGACCCAGTACTTC	CASSLQDDQETQYF
-	TRBV4-2	TRBJ2-1	-	TGTGCCAGCAGCCTGCGGACTGGACCCTACAATGAGCAGTTCTTC	CASSLRTGPYNEQFF
-	TRBV12-5	TRBJ2-5	-	TGTGCTAGTGGTTTGCAAGGACTACAAGAGACCCAGTACTTC	CASGLQGLQETQYF
TRBD1	TRBV5-1	TRBJ2-7	once	TGCGCCAGCAGCCCAACCGGGACAGACTCCTACGAGCAGTACTTC	CASSPTGTDSYEQYF
TRBD1	TRBV4-2	TRBJ2-5	-	TGTGCCAGCAGCCAAGAGACAGGGCCGTTGGAGACCCAGTACTTC	CASSQETGPLETQYF
-	TRBV27	TRBJ2-7	once	TGTGCCAGCAGACCCCCAGGAGCCCTAGCCGAGCAGTACTTC	CASRPPGALAEQYF
TRBD2	TRBV10-1	TRBJ2-2	-	TGCGCCAGCAGTGCGGGCGGGGGGACCGGGGAGCTGTTTTTT	CASSAGGGTGELFF
-	TRBV6-6	TRBJ1-4	-	TGTGCCAGCGGGACATTAAATGAAAAACTGTTTTTT	CASGTLNEKLFF
TRBD2	TRBV15	TRBJ2-1	-	TGTGCCACCAGGCCACGGGAGGGACAATCCTACAATGAGCAGTTCTTC	CATRPREGQSYNEQFF
-	TRBV7-7	TRBJ2-5	-	TGTGCCAGCAGCTCCGGACTAGGGGGGACCCAGTACTTC	CASSSGLGGTQYF
TRBD2	TRBV5-4	TRBJ2-1	once	TGTGCCAGCAGTCTCGGGGGGTATACCTACAATGAGCAGTTCTTC	CASSLGGYTYNEQFF
TRBD2	TRBV10-3	TRBJ2-7	-	TGTGCCATCAGTTTTGCCGGGACTAGCGGGGCCGAGCAGTACTTC	CAISFAGTSGAEQYF
-	TRBV3-1/TRBV3-2	TRBJ2-7	-	TGTGCCAGCAGCCAAGATACGGTAGAGAGTGGCGAGCAGTACTTC	CASSQDTVESGEQYF
-	TRBV11-1	TRBJ2-2	-	TGTGCCAGTTCTTCTTACACCGGGGAGCTGTTTTTT	CASSSYTGELFF
TRBD2	TRBV27	TRBJ2-7	-	TGTGCCAGCAGTTTTGGCTCGGGAGGCGAGCAGTACTTC	CASSFGSGGEQYF
-	TRBV11-2	TRBJ1-1	-	TGTGCCAGCAGCTTAGCCCTCGACACTGAAGCTTTCTTT	CASSLALDTEAFF
TRBD1	TRBV2	TRBJ1-1	few	TGTGCCAGCAGTGAAGACAGGGGGACTCTAGGCACTGAAGCTTTCTTT	CASSEDRGTLGTEAFF
-	TRBV4-1	TRBJ2-7	-	TGCGCCAGCAGCCAAGAGTTCAGGGGTTTCGACGAGCAGTACTTC	CASSQEFRGFDEQYF
TRBD2	TRBV10-1	TRBJ2-5	-	TGCGCCAGCACACTACTAGCGGGAGAGCAAGAGACCCAGTACTTC	CASTLLAGEQETQYF